The 16 T cell receptor beta chains below come from one sample, sequenced in a study of regulatory T cells in long-lasting Graves disease. As to time point: newly diagnosed GD, antithyroid drugs for less than 3 months. From RNA extracted from PBMCs, the TCR library was made. Researchers made TCR beta libraries by using iRepertoire HTBI primers and running Arm-PCR on CDR3 regions. TCRdb reanalysed the multiplex PCR reads using MiXCR and keeps one entry per CDR3 protein. The repertoire holds some 490,000 distinct CDR3 sequences, 12% seen once, with 7.5% to 9% in the top ten. The data were also submitted as part of a second study, on T cells in Graves' hyperthyroidism and ophthalmopathy.

Sequencing was performed on peripheral blood mononuclear cells (PBMCs), taken at new diagnosis, from a patient treated with antithyroid drugs. The receptors here all came from a woman aged 30 to 39 with Graves disease.

In its sample, this clonotype was seen many times. This chain links TRBV10-1 with TRBJ2-1; 8 bases match TRBD2. In germline, CDR1 is WNHNN, CDR2 SYGVQD (reference sequence). V lost 0 bases and J lost 6; bases outside the gene matches: 4. CDR3 length: 15 residues. DNA for the CDR3: TGCGCCAGCAGTGAGTCCAGCGGGAGTATCAATGAGCAGTTCTTC. Translating gives CASSESSGSINEQFF.

Ten or more counts support this clonotype. This chain links TRBV6-2 or TRBV6-3 with TRBJ2-1; TRBD1 aligns across 8 bases. The V gene end was trimmed by 0 bases and the J gene end by 2 bases; junction bases not matched to a gene: 3. Per the germline V gene, CDR1 is MNHEY and CDR2 is SVGEGT. The CDR3 covers 16 residues. In DNA form, the CDR3 reads TGTGCCAGCAGTTACTCCGGACAGGGTCCCTACAATGAGCAGTTCTTC. It is translated as CASSYSGQGPYNEQFF.

This clonotype was counted at least ten times. V usage is TRBV10-1 and J usage is TRBJ2-7, with D possibly matching TRBD2 (5 bases). Trimming shortened V by 0 bases and J by 5 bases, and 17 bases separated the two germline ends. CDR3 length: 16 residues. In germline, CDR1 is WNHNN, CDR2 SYGVQD (reference sequence). This CDR3 is CASSESFSGSGHEQYF. The CDR3 coding sequence is TGCGCCAGCAGTGAGTCGTTTTCGGGGTCGGGCCACGAGCAGTACTTC.

This clonotype has a count of ten or more. The V and J genes are TRBV7-9 and TRBJ2-7; D may correspond to TRBD1 or TRBD2 (5 bases each). Germline values: CDR1 SEHNR, CDR2 FQNEAQ (reference sequence). V was shortened by 5 bases and J by 6 bases, with 20 bases between the two germline ends. The length of the CDR3 is 15 residues. CDR3 nucleotides: TGTGCCAGCAGCCCCCCTGAGGGCAGGGCGGTCGAGCAGTACTTC. Its protein is CASSPPEGRAVEQYF.

This clonotype showed up just a few times. The rearrangement joins TRBV29-1 to TRBJ1-1; 10 nucleotides align to TRBD1. Unmatched junction bases numbered 12, after V lost 8 bases and J lost 3 bases. This CDR3 region has 15 residues. Germline CDR1 reads SQVTM; CDR2 reads ANQGSEA. For the CDR3, the DNA is TGCAGCCCCGGACAGGGGGATCAAGAGCACACTGAAGCTTTCTTT. Amino acids: CSPGQGDQEHTEAFF.

This clonotype showed up many times. The rearrangement uses TRBV2 and TRBJ1-4; tentatively, D is TRBD1 (5 bases). CDR3 length: 17 residues. CDR1 and CDR2 (germline): SNHLY, FYNNEI. Trimming removed 8 bases at V and 6 bases at J, with 25 bases between. The CDR3 DNA reads as TGTGCCAGCGCCTTATCCGAGGGCAGGGCGGTTGATGAAAAACTGTTTTTT. Translated, it gives CASALSEGRAVDEKLFF.

This clonotype has at least ten counts. The rearrangement uses TRBV7-9 and TRBJ2-1, with a weak D call TRBD2 (6 bases). This CDR3 spans 14 amino acids. The V and J ends lost 2 bases and 6 bases respectively, with 11 bases between them. Germline CDR1 SEHNR, CDR2 FQNEAQ (reference sequence). The CDR3 DNA follows: TGTGCCAGCAGCTTAACGGGAGCGGTCAATGAGCAGTTCTTC. Its protein product is CASSLTGAVNEQFF.

Points on this clonotype: A much larger clone is a single base away; this may be a read error. The chain links TRBV3-1 to TRBJ1-1, with D uncertain. CDR1 is LGHDT and CDR2 is YNNKEL in the germline V gene (reference sequence). This CDR3 has 16 residues. The CDR3 sequence is CASGQVHFGRNTEAFF. The CDR3 DNA follows: TGTGCCAGCGGCCAAGTTCATTTCGGACGGAACACTGAAGCTTTCTTT.

The rearrangement uses TRBV11-2 and TRBJ1-2, with 12 bases that match TRBD1. Germline V lookup: CDR1 SGHAT, CDR2 FQNNGV. The length of the CDR3 is 17 residues. The V and J ends lost 4 bases and 8 bases, in that order; junction bases with no gene match: 14. The CDR3, as DNA: TGTGCCAGCAGCTCCCCTTTGCCGGGGACAGGGGGCTGGGGCTACACCTTC. Translating it yields CASSSPLPGTGGWGYTF.

In the case of this clonotype: Being one base from a much bigger clone, this may be a read error. The chain uses TRBV4-1 and TRBJ2-1; the D is unclear. Germline assignment: CDR1 MGHRA and CDR2 YSYEKL. CDR3 length: 15 residues. Trimming removed 1 base from V and 1 base from J, with 8 bases in between. CDR3 DNA: TGCGCCAGCAGCCAAGGAGTGTGGTCCTACAATGAGCAGTTCTTC. Its translation is CASSQGVWSYNEQFF.

This clonotype has a count of ten or more. The chain combines TRBV4-1 with TRBJ2-3; D is uncertain. Per the germline V gene, CDR1 is MGHRA and CDR2 is YSYEKL. V shed 4 bases and J shed 6 bases, with 23 bases lying between them. The CDR3 runs 17 residues. CDR3 coding DNA: TGCGCCAGCAGCCGCCAAGATTTGGTGGCCTTTGGGGATACGCAGTATTTT. It specifies CASSRQDLVAFGDTQYF.

This clonotype was counted many times. The V gene is TRBV28, the J gene TRBJ1-2; D may be TRBD1 (5 bases). This CDR3 spans 12 amino acids. The V gene lost 8 bases and the J gene lost 8 bases, with 15 bases spanning the gap. Per germline, CDR1 MDHEN and CDR2 SYDVKM. This CDR3 is CASLSGFGGYTF. The CDR3 nucleotides are TGTGCCAGCCTCTCAGGGTTCGGAGGCTACACCTTC.

The chain is built from TRBV28 and TRBJ1-6; D perhaps matches TRBD1 (6 bases). The CDR3 consists of 15 residues. V was pared by 3 bases and J by 3 bases, with 9 bases between. Germline loops: CDR1 MDHEN, CDR2 SYDVKM. In DNA, the CDR3 is TGTGCCAGCAGTTTGAGGACAGACTATAATTCACCCCTCCACTTT. The encoded protein is CASSLRTDYNSPLHF. The full variable domain, completed using reference TRBV28 and TRBJ1-6, is DVKVTQSSRYLVKRTGEKVFLECVQDMDHENMFWYRQDPGLGLRLIYFSYDVKMKEKGDIPEGYSVSREKKERFSLILESASTNQTSMYLCASSLRTDYNSPLHFGNGTRLTVT.

There are many counts of this clonotype. The chain combines TRBV30 with TRBJ2-1; 7 bases are a match to TRBD2. Germline V gene lookup returns CDR1 GTSNPN and CDR2 SVGIG (reference sequence). V dropped 3 bases and J dropped 2; count of bases not matched to a gene: 4. This CDR3 comprises 14 residues. CDR3 residues: CAWSRLAAYNEQFF. Here the CDR3 DNA reads TGTGCCTGGAGCCGACTAGCAGCCTACAATGAGCAGTTCTTC.

Concerning this clonotype itself: A much larger clone is a single base away; this may be a read error. This chain connects TRBV3-1 to TRBJ2-7; 7 bases map to TRBD2. The CDR3 is made up of 14 amino acids. Germline CDR1 and CDR2: LGHDT and YNNKEL (reference sequence). V dropped 1 base and J dropped 2; count of bases not matched to a gene: 2. The CDR3 bases are TGTGCCAGCAGCCAAGGGGGGGGGACCTACGAGCAGTACTTC. Protein: CASSQGGGTYEQYF.

At least ten counts were recorded for this clonotype. V and J are TRBV2 and TRBJ2-7; 8 bases align to TRBD2. With 9 bases clipped from V and 1 base from J, the junction kept 5 bases outside the gene matches. CDR1 and CDR2 (germline): SNHLY, FYNNEI. The CDR3 spans 13 residues. In DNA form, the CDR3 reads TGTGCCAGTCGGGGGGGGCCTTCCTACGAGCAGTACTTC. Translation: CASRGGPSYEQYF.